Detailed here is one TCR beta chain. The data derive from a study of blood T cell repertoires in COVID-19. In the study overall: Some COVID-19 samples were acute and others convalescent; all came from the United States, Italy and Spain. T cells, B-cell-depleted T cells, or PBMCs supplied cDNA or gDNA.

The authors' processing: Estimated nucleated cell counts came from reference gene primer amplification. The data were produced by immunoSEQ multiplex PCR, yet TCRdb's version contains in-frame clones alone and is incomplete. The V and J calls and clone size are taken from that table; D and trimming were inferred from the DNA. The data show 450,000 to 500,000 clones, with roughly 85% seen just once and roughly 3.2% held by the top ten. Germline CDR1 and CDR2: GTSNPN and SVGIG (reference sequence). This CDR3 has 13 residues. Deletions cut 4 bases from V and 2 bases from J, with 10 bases between. This TCR was sampled from a human donor in a cohort sampled during active COVID-19. Source material: peripheral blood. V usage is TRBV30 and J usage is TRBJ2-3; D is possibly TRBD2 (6 bases). The CDR3 DNA is TGTGCCTGGATAGTAGCGGACACAGATACGCAGTATTTT. Its protein product is CAWIVADTDTQYF.